The 26 T cell receptor beta chains listed next were all sequenced from one sample in a study of CD8+ T cells in alopecia areata. cDNA reverse transcribed from extracted RNA served as the sequencing template. TCRdb keeps only in-frame clones here, not all; method: immunoSEQ multiplex PCR. The table shows approximately 140,000 clones, with around 86% occurring only once. This specimen was CD8+ T cells sorted from blood, taken at week 0. These receptors were taken from a human donor with alopecia areata.

This chain joins TRBV5-6 and TRBJ2-3, with 7 bases identical to TRBD1. The germline CDR1 and CDR2 sequences are SGHDT and YYEEEE. CDR3 length equals 17 residues. Unmatched junction bases numbered 15, after V lost 7 bases and J lost 1 base. The CDR3 DNA follows: TGTGCCAGCGGACCTCCTAGCAGGGACAGAGGCACAGATACGCAGTATTTT. Protein product: CASGPPSRDRGTDTQYF.

The rearrangement links TRBV29-1 to TRBJ2-1; perhaps D is TRBD1 or TRBD2 (5 bases each). Between the trimmed V and J ends, which lost 3 bases and 7 bases, there was a span of 16 bases. The CDR3 consists of 14 residues. The germline V gene encodes CDR1 SQVTM and CDR2 ANQGSEA. CDR3 coding DNA: TGCAGCGTTGACGAACGAGGGGTCGTAAATGAGCAGTTCTTC. It codes for CSVDERGVVNEQFF.

This rearrangement joins TRBV6-6 to TRBJ2-1, with 9 bases matching TRBD2. Per the germline V gene, CDR1 is MNHNY and CDR2 is SVGAGI (reference sequence). With 0 bases clipped from V and 5 bases from J, the junction kept 2 bases outside the gene matches. CDR3 length equals 15 residues. The CDR3 spells CASSYSRLADNEQFF. For the CDR3, the DNA is TGTGCCAGCAGTTACTCGAGACTAGCGGACAATGAGCAGTTCTTC.

The CDR3 is CATSRETGTSYEQYF. Here the CDR3 DNA reads TGTGCCACCAGCAGAGAGACTGGGACCTCCTACGAGCAGTACTTC. V gene TRBV15 combines with J gene TRBJ2-7; D is tentatively TRBD1 or TRBD2 (5 bases each). Trimming pared 0 bases from V and 0 bases from J, leaving 9 bases between. Germline CDR1 reads LNHNV; CDR2 reads YYDKDF (reference sequence). CDR3 length equals 15 residues.

The V and J genes are TRBV30 and TRBJ1-5; 8 bases line up with TRBD1. Germline lookup yields CDR1 GTSNPN and CDR2 SVGIG (reference sequence). The trim removed 3 bases at V and 5 bases at J, leaving 9 bases unmatched. The CDR3 runs to 15 residues. In DNA form, the CDR3 reads TGTGCCTGGAGCGCCGCGGACAGGGAGTATCAGCCCCAGCATTTT. Its translation is CAWSAADREYQPQHF.

The V gene is TRBV29-1, the J gene TRBJ2-2, with D hard to call. The V gene lost 4 bases and the J gene lost 6 bases, with 6 bases spanning the gap. The CDR3 is 11 amino acids. Germline V gene sequence: CDR1 SQVTM, CDR2 ANQGSEA. In DNA, the CDR3 is TGCAGCGTTGTAAGATCCGGGGAGCTGTTTTTT. It yields the protein CSVVRSGELFF.

The chain employs TRBV13 and TRBJ2-7; 8 bases line up with TRBD1. The CDR3 loop spans 15 amino acids. Losses at the gene ends were 2 bases for V and 2 bases for J; bases not matched to a gene: 5. From germline, CDR1 is PRHDT and CDR2 FYEKMQ (reference sequence). The CDR3 nucleotides read TGTGCCAGCAGCTTAACTACCAGGGGGCCCTACGAGCAGTACTTC. Protein sequence: CASSLTTRGPYEQYF.

This clone showed up just a few times. The junction departs from the called germline gene at one end, perhaps through a read error. The gene calls are TRBV29-1 and TRBJ2-1; unclear D gene. The CDR3 has 15 residues. Looked up from germline, CDR1 is SQVTM and CDR2 is ANQGSEA. The CDR3 is CSVEDSESSYNEQFF. The CDR3 DNA sequence: TGCAGCGTCGAAGATTCAGAGAGCTCCTACAATGAGCAGTTCTTC.

The chain joins TRBV27 to TRBJ1-2, with D perhaps TRBD1 (5 bases). V lost 5 bases and J 2 bases, leaving 15 bases between the germline ends. Germline assignment: CDR1 MNHEY and CDR2 SMNVEV (reference sequence). This CDR3 is 15 amino acids long. The DNA for the CDR3 is TGTGCCAGCAGTAGAGCAGGGAACCCCAACTATGGCTACACCTTC. It encodes CASSRAGNPNYGYTF.

The rearrangement uses TRBV10-3 and TRBJ1-5; TRBD1 might be the D (5 bases). Per the germline V gene, CDR1 is ENHRY and CDR2 is SYGVKD. The CDR3 consists of 15 residues. With 0 bases removed from V and 5 bases from J, the gap between germline ends came to 11 bases. The CDR3 nucleotides read TGTGCCATCAGTGAGTCGGCAGGGTCGGATCAGCCCCAGCATTTT. This translates into CAISESAGSDQPQHF.

The rearrangement joins TRBV25-1 to TRBJ2-3, with D possibly being TRBD1 or TRBD2 (6 bases each). The V gene's germline CDR1 is MGHDK and CDR2 SYGVNS. The CDR3 is made up of 15 amino acids. V shed 6 bases and J shed 2 bases, with 15 bases lying between them. CDR3 sequence: CASSAQRGPTDTQYF. The CDR3 DNA follows: TGTGCCAGCAGCGCCCAACGGGGGCCCACAGATACGCAGTATTTT. Filled out from reference TRBV25-1 and TRBJ2-3, the complete variable domain reads EADIYQTPRYLVIGTGKKITLECSQTMGHDKMYWYQQDPGMELHLIHYSYGVNSTEKGDLSSESTVSRIRTEHFPLTLESARPSHTSQYLCASSAQRGPTDTQYFGPGTRLTVL.

The gene calls are TRBV7-2 and TRBJ2-4, with 13 bases that match TRBD2. V lost 5 bases and J lost 8; bases outside the gene matches: 12. Germline V gene sequence: CDR1 SGHTA, CDR2 FQGNSA. CDR3 size: 17 residues. The CDR3 sequence: CASSEPRTSGSSHIQYF. As DNA, the CDR3 is TGTGCCAGCAGCGAACCCAGGACTAGCGGGAGTAGCCACATTCAGTACTTC. Full variable domain (outside the CDR3, taken from reference TRBV7-2 and TRBJ2-4): GAGVSQSPSNKVTEKGKDVELRCDPISGHTALYWYRQSLGQGLEFLIYFQGNSAPDKSGLPSDRFSAERTGGSVSTLTIQRTQQEDSAVYLCASSEPRTSGSSHIQYFGAGTRLSVL.

The rearrangement links TRBV19 to TRBJ2-5, with a possible D match to TRBD2 (5 bases). In germline, CDR1 is LNHDA, CDR2 SQIVND (reference sequence). V lost 3 bases to trimming and J lost 1 base, with 12 bases between them. The CDR3 consists of 15 residues. This CDR3 reads CASSILGGVQETQYF. CDR3 nucleotide sequence: TGTGCCAGTAGTATTCTTGGAGGAGTCCAAGAGACCCAGTACTTC.

V gene TRBV6-1 combines with J gene TRBJ2-7, with 7 bases lining up with TRBD1. V lost 8 bases to trimming and J lost 1 base; unmatched junction nucleotides: 5. This CDR3 comprises 13 residues. The V gene's germline CDR1 is MNHNS and CDR2 SASEGT. The CDR3 sequence: CASPGQSSYEQYF. The DNA of the CDR3 is TGTGCCAGCCCGGGACAGAGTTCCTACGAGCAGTACTTC.

This chain uses TRBV7-9 with TRBJ2-7, with D perhaps TRBD1 or TRBD2 (5 bases each). Germline CDR1 reads SEHNR; CDR2 reads FQNEAQ (reference sequence). The CDR3 spans 13 residues. V lost 8 bases and J 3 bases, leaving 14 bases between the germline ends. In DNA, the CDR3 is TGTGCCAGCCGGGGACCCAAGGGCTACGAGCAGTACTTC. It codes for CASRGPKGYEQYF.

The gene calls are TRBV9 and TRBJ2-1, with TRBD1 matching 11 bases. The J segment lost 6 bases and the V segment lost 4 bases, leaving 9 bases of the junction unmatched. CDR1 is SGDLS and CDR2 is YYNGEE in the germline V gene. This CDR3 comprises 16 residues. CDR3 sequence (DNA): TGTGCCAGCAGCCCCCCGGGACAGGGGGATCGCAATGAGCAGTTCTTC. Translating it yields CASSPPGQGDRNEQFF.

The gene calls are TRBV5-1 and TRBJ2-7; 7 bases are a match to TRBD1. The length of the CDR3 is 19 residues. Germline CDR1 SGHRS, CDR2 YFSETQ. The junction had 19 bases not matched to a gene; V was cut back by 0 bases and J by 4 bases. CDR3 protein: CASSLEGTAGTNGRYEQYF. DNA for the CDR3: TGCGCCAGCAGCTTGGAAGGGACAGCCGGCACGAACGGACGGTACGAGCAGTACTTC.

This clone was observed a single time. The V call is TRBV7-9, the J call TRBJ2-5, with D tentatively TRBD2 (5 bases). Trimming took off 0 bases at V and 5 bases at J, with 7 bases between the two ends. Germline V gene lookup returns CDR1 SEHNR and CDR2 FQNEAQ (reference sequence). CDR3 length equals 13 residues. The CDR3 spells CASSLATGETQYF. CDR3 nucleotides: TGTGCCAGCAGCTTAGCGACGGGGGAGACCCAGTACTTC.

The CDR3 DNA reads as TGTGCCAGCAGTTACGGCGGGGCCTACAATGAGCAGTTCTTC. Translated, it gives CASSYGGAYNEQFF. The chain employs TRBV6-5 and TRBJ2-1; D is possibly TRBD2 (6 bases). The CDR3 runs 14 residues. V was shortened by 2 bases and J by 2 bases, with 7 bases between the two germline ends. Germline V CDR1 and CDR2: MNHEY, SVGAGI.

V and J are TRBV6-1 and TRBJ1-1; TRBD1 is a possible D gene (6 bases). V lost 5 bases, J lost 1 base, and 11 bases lay in between. This CDR3 region has 14 residues. Per germline, CDR1 MNHNS and CDR2 SASEGT. The CDR3, as DNA: TGTGCCAGCAGTCTTGGGGGCTCGAACACTGAAGCTTTCTTT. Translated, it gives CASSLGGSNTEAFF.

The chain links TRBV7-9 to TRBJ1-1, with a weak D call TRBD1 (6 bases). Germline V lookup: CDR1 SEHNR, CDR2 FQNEAQ (reference sequence). V was clipped by 1 base and J by 0 bases, with 6 bases between them. CDR3 length: 14 residues. The CDR3 loop reads CASSLGGLNTEAFF. The CDR3 DNA follows: TGTGCCAGCAGCTTAGGGGGGCTGAACACTGAAGCTTTCTTT.

The CDR3 here is CSVQPRVGGEKLFF. CDR3 nucleotide sequence: TGCAGCGTTCAACCGCGGGTCGGCGGTGAAAAACTGTTTTTT. This chain joins TRBV29-1 and TRBJ1-4; D remains unclear. The V gene's germline CDR1 is SQVTM and CDR2 ANQGSEA. The CDR3 spans 14 residues. V was trimmed by 5 bases and J by 7 bases, leaving 17 bases between them.

The chain couples TRBV28 to TRBJ2-3; D is undetermined. Germline CDR1 and CDR2: MDHEN and SYDVKM. The V end lost 9 bases, the J end lost 4 bases, and 14 bases lay between the germline ends. The CDR3 sequence is 13 residues long. CDR3 sequence (DNA): TGTGCCAGTAACCGCCAGGTTGCAGATACGCAGTATTTT. It encodes CASNRQVADTQYF.

The CDR3 region is CSVEADANGYTF. In DNA form, the CDR3 reads TGCAGCGTTGAAGCCGATGCGAATGGCTACACCTTC. The chain employs TRBV29-1 and TRBJ1-2, with D unresolved. Trimming took off 1 base at V and 6 bases at J, with 9 bases between the two ends. The length of the CDR3 is 12 residues. Germline CDR1 SQVTM, CDR2 ANQGSEA. Together with reference TRBV29-1 and TRBJ1-2, the CDR3 gives the full variable domain: SAVISQKPSRDICQRGTSLTIQCQVDSQVTMMFWYRQQPGQSLTLIATANQGSEATYESGFVIDKFPISRPNLTFSTLTVSNMSPEDSSIYLCSVEADANGYTFGSGTRLTVV.

The chain employs TRBV2 and TRBJ2-7, with 8 bases that match TRBD1. After removal of 4 bases from V and 2 bases from J, the junction contained 7 bases not matched to a gene. Per the germline V gene, CDR1 is SNHLY and CDR2 is FYNNEI. The CDR3 extends over 15 amino acids. CDR3 in DNA: TGTGCCAGCAGTGTAACCACAGGGGGGACCTACGAGCAGTACTTC. It is translated as CASSVTTGGTYEQYF.

In nucleotides, the CDR3 is TGTGCCAGCAGCTTGGGACAGGTGGGGTCCGAGAACACTGAAGCTTTCTTT. Amino acid sequence: CASSLGQVGSENTEAFF. The chain employs TRBV5-6 and TRBJ1-1; perhaps TRBD1 as D (6 bases). Trimming cost V 0 bases and J 1 base, with 16 bases left between them. Germline CDR1 is SGHDT and CDR2 is YYEEEE. The length of the CDR3 is 17 residues.